The 8 T cell receptor beta chains reported below all come from one sample, sequenced in a study of PD-L1 blockade in urothelial cancer. Using immunoSEQ multiplex PCR, the repertoire was profiled, and TCRdb retains in-frame clones only, with some absent. The repertoire includes about 120,000 clones, about 89% of them detected once, and under 2% sits in the top ten. Time point denoted: peripheral blood 6 weeks after treatment start. Material: PBMCs, obtained around atezolizumab (anti-PD-L1) treatment. These receptors all come from a man in his sixties with urothelial cancer.

The chain employs TRBV5-1 and TRBJ2-2; D is uncertain. CDR3 length equals 15 residues. V lost 0 bases to trimming and J lost 5 bases, with 11 bases between them. The germline CDR1 and CDR2 sequences are SGHRS and YFSETQ. For the CDR3, the DNA is TGCGCCAGCAGCTTGGCCAGTTCGAGGACCGGGGAGCTGTTTTTT. Its protein is CASSLASSRTGELFF.

This clone was detected once. This chain connects TRBV11-2 to TRBJ2-7, with D unresolved. Trimming shortened V by 1 base and J by 3 bases, and 13 bases separated the two germline ends. The CDR3 has 15 amino acids. Germline loops: CDR1 SGHAT, CDR2 FQNNGV. The CDR3: CASSLGPPPNYEQYF. The CDR3 DNA reads TGTGCCAGCAGCTTAGGGCCGCCTCCGAACTACGAGCAGTACTTC.

This clone was detected once. V is TRBV6-5 and J is TRBJ2-3; D gene uncertain. The CDR3 totals 15 residues. Germline assignment: CDR1 MNHEY and CDR2 SVGAGI. Trimming stripped 6 bases from V and 0 bases from J, with 13 bases between. The CDR3 bases are TGTGCCAGCAGCACCCCCGGCAGGAGCACAGATACGCAGTATTTT. It translates to CASSTPGRSTDTQYF.

The V call is TRBV9, the J call TRBJ2-1, with 7 bases lining up with TRBD2. The CDR3 runs to 16 residues. CDR1 and CDR2 from the germline V gene are SGDLS and YYNGEE. The V segment lost 0 bases and the J segment 2 bases; nucleotides outside the gene matches: 5. The CDR3 coding sequence is TGTGCCAGCAGCGTAGGAGGCGGGGGAACCTACAATGAGCAGTTCTTC. It is translated as CASSVGGGGTYNEQFF. Full variable domain (remainder filled in from reference TRBV9 and TRBJ2-1): DSGVTQTPKHLITATGQRVTLRCSPRSGDLSVYWYQQSLDQGLQFLIQYYNGEERAKGNILERFSAQQFPDLHSELNLSSLELGDSALYFCASSVGGGGTYNEQFFGPGTRLTVL.

The V gene is TRBV29-1, the J gene TRBJ2-2, with D tentatively TRBD2 (6 bases). Germline CDR1 and CDR2: SQVTM and ANQGSEA. The ends were cut back, 4 bases at V and 6 bases at J, with 9 bases in the middle. CDR3 length: 12 amino acids. The CDR3 sequence is CSVGSGAGELFF. In nucleotides, the CDR3 is TGCAGCGTTGGATCGGGGGCCGGGGAGCTGTTTTTT.

The chain combines TRBV19 with TRBJ2-7; D is possibly TRBD1 (6 bases). Germline CDR1 LNHDA, CDR2 SQIVND (reference sequence). The CDR3 totals 16 residues. Trimming removed 7 bases at V and 3 bases at J, with 22 bases between. Here the CDR3 DNA reads TGTGCCAGTACGGACAGCGCGGACTCCCAGAACTACGAGCAGTACTTC. As protein: CASTDSADSQNYEQYF.

This clone appeared a single time. The chain employs TRBV4-2 and TRBJ2-3, with 8 bases identical to TRBD2. The germline gives CDR1 LGHNA, CDR2 YNFKEQ. The junction had 11 bases not matched to a gene; V was cut back by 0 bases and J by 0 bases. CDR3 length: 19 amino acids. CDR3 sequence: CASSQDWGSGVLSTDTQYF. The DNA of the CDR3 is TGTGCCAGCAGCCAAGATTGGGGTAGCGGGGTTCTTAGCACAGATACGCAGTATTTT.

This chain connects TRBV27 to TRBJ1-5, with D tentatively TRBD1 (5 bases). V lost 1 base, J lost 2 bases, and 6 bases lay in between. CDR3 length: 14 residues. Germline V gene sequence: CDR1 MNHEY, CDR2 SMNVEV (reference sequence). DNA of the CDR3: TGTGCCAGCAGTTTATGGGGCCGCAATCAGCCCCAGCATTTT. This gives the protein CASSLWGRNQPQHF.